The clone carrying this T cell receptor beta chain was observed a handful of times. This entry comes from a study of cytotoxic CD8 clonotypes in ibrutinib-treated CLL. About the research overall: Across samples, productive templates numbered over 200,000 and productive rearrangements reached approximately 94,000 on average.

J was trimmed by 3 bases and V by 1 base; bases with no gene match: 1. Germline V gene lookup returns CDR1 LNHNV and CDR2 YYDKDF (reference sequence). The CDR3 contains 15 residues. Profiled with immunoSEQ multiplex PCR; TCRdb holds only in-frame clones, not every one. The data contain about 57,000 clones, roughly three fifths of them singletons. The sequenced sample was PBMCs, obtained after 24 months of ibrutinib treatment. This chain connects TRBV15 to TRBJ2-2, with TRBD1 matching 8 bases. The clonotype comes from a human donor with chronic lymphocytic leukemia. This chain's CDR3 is CATSRVTGDTGELFF. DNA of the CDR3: TGTGCCACCAGCAGAGTGACAGGGGACACCGGGGAGCTGTTTTTT. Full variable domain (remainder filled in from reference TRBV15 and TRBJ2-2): DAMVIQNPRYQVTQFGKPVTLSCSQTLNHNVMYWYQQKSSQAPKLLFHYYDKDFNNEADTPDNFQSRRPNTSFCFLDIRSPGLGDTAMYLCATSRVTGDTGELFFGEGSRLTVL.